This TCR beta chain was documented in a study of vaccination and CD4 T cells after COVID-19. Treatment reported: roughly 10-day PBMC culture with coronavirus spike peptide pools or control peptides (ViraFEST assay). Investigators isolated CD4+ T cells by negative selection after less than twelve days of culture. Only a few counts were recorded for this clonotype. The antigen is unknown. Cultured CD4+ T-cell DNA underwent Oncomine TCR Beta short-read sequencing. The template was genomic DNA from cultured CD4+ T cells. TCRdb ran MiXCR on the PCR reads and lists one entry per CDR3 protein. Of approximately 21,000 distinct CDR3 sequences listed, roughly two thirds are singletons. J was trimmed by 3 bases and V by 6 bases; bases with no gene match: 8. The CDR3 sequence is 15 residues long. Germline V CDR1 and CDR2: SNHLY, FYNNEI.

The sequenced material came from CD4+ T cells from blood, cultured in vitro. The chain couples TRBV2 to TRBJ1-2; 9 nucleotides match TRBD1. The TCR sequence derives from a human donor who had recovered from COVID-19. CDR3 loop: CASSNLQGADYGYTF. The CDR3 coding sequence is TGTGCCAGCAGCAACCTACAGGGGGCGGACTATGGCTACACCTTC.